This T cell receptor (beta chain) was recovered during a study of OX40 agonist ivuxolimab in advanced cancers. The germline V gene has CDR1 SGHKS and CDR2 YYEKEE (reference sequence). The V gene lost 0 bases and the J gene lost 11 bases, with 14 bases spanning the gap. The length of the CDR3 is 13 residues. The table came from immunoSEQ multiplex PCR; TCRdb's copy has only in-frame clones and leaves some out. The profile shows some 75,000 clones, about four fifths of them singletons. The V call is TRBV5-5, the J call TRBJ1-1, with a weak D call TRBD1 (6 bases). The clonotype originates from an adult with an advanced solid tumor such as melanoma, head and neck, liver or kidney cancer. The input for sequencing was CD4+ or CD8+ T cells sorted from blood, taken in a trial of the OX40 agonist ivuxolimab. The CDR3: CASSLDPQGRAFF. DNA for the CDR3: TGTGCCAGCAGCTTGGACCCACAGGGTAGGGCTTTCTTT.